This TCR beta chain was retrieved from a study of read filtering for tumor transcriptome and immune sequencing. Study summary: By R-ISS, stages I, II and III held 8, 16 and 7 patients. RNA-seq yielded only roughly 80 to 1,400 TCR reads, IR-seq about 4.05 to 11 million. Transcriptome libraries were built from DNase-treated RNA.

Molecular barcoded adaptors covering alpha/delta and beta/gamma chains were used on roughly 400 ng RNA. In TCRdb, the reads were re-called with MiXCR into one record per CDR3 protein. The sample records about 50,000 distinct CDR3 sequences, 20% being singletons. This CDR3 spans 12 amino acids. The germline V gene encodes CDR1 KGHSH and CDR2 LQKENI. About this clonotype: One end of the junction fails to match germline, which may point to a read error.

The TCR originated in a donor at least 40 years old with multiple myeloma. The sequencing sample was made of a population of CD138-negative cells sorted from bone marrow. The rearrangement joins TRBV18 to TRBJ2-3; D is tentatively TRBD1 or TRBD2 (5 bases each). The CDR3 is CASSPSTGTQYF. The CDR3 coding sequence is TGTGCCAGCTCTCCTAGCACAGGTACGCAGTATTTT.